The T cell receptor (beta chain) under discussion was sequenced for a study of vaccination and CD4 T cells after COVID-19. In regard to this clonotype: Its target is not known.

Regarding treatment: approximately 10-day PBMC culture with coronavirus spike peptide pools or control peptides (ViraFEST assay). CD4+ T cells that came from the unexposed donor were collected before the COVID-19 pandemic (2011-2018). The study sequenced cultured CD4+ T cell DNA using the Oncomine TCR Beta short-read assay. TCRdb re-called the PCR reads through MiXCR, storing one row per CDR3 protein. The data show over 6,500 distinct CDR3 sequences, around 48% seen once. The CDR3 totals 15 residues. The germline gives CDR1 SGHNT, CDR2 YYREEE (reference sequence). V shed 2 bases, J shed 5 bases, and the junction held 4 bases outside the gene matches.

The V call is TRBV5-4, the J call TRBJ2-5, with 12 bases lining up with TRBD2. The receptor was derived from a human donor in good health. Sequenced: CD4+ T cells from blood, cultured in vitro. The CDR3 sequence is CASSFSSGGVETQYF. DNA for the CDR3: TGTGCCAGCAGCTTTTCTAGCGGGGGGGTGGAGACCCAGTACTTC.